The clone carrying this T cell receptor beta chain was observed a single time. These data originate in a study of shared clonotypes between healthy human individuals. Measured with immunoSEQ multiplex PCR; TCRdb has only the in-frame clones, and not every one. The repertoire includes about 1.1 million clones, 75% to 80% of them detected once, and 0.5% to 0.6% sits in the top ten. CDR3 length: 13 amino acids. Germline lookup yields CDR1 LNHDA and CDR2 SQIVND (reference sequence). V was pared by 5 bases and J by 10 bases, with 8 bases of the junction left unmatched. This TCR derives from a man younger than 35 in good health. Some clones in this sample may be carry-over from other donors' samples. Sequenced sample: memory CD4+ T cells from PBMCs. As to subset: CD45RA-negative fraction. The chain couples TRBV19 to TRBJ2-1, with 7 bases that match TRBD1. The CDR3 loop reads CASSSTLRGEQFF. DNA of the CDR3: TGTGCCAGTAGTTCGACCCTCAGGGGGGAGCAGTTCTTC.